This is a list of T cell receptor beta chains from one sample in a study of vaccination and CD4 T cells after COVID-19. MiXCR was run by TCRdb on the PCR reads, yielding one entry per CDR3 protein. Of fewer than 3,500 distinct CDR3 sequences in the sample, over 25% were seen once. These receptors' antigens are unknown. Sequencing used CD4+ T cells from blood, cultured in vitro, obtained after SARS-CoV-2 vaccination. These receptors originate from a human donor who had recovered from COVID-19. The CDR3 runs from the conserved cysteine through the conserved F or W. The order of the fields is V gene, clone size, J gene, D gene, CDR3 protein, CDR3 DNA. The D gene is left open where the match is weak. A clone size is listed for some rows: how often the clone was seen (once, few, many), or a class if it is expanded.

TRBV1	large	TRBJ1-5	-	CTSSPSDSGGYSNQPQHF	TGCACCAGCAGCCCTTCGGACAGTGGAGGGTATAGCAATCAGCCCCAGCATTTT
TRBV7-9	-	TRBJ1-2	-	CASGDGRSGYGYTF	TGTGCCAGTGGGGACGGCCGATCGGGCTATGGCTACACCTTC
TRBV28	-	TRBJ1-2	-	CASSLDGNYGYTF	TGTGCCAGCAGTTTAGACGGGAACTATGGCTACACCTTC
TRBV20-1	medium-sized	TRBJ1-2	-	CSAREGDRSYGYTF	TGCAGTGCTAGAGAGGGAGACAGATCCTATGGCTACACCTTC
TRBV6-1	medium-sized	TRBJ1-5	-	CASSPGWGTQHF	TGTGCCAGCAGTCCAGGCTGGGGGACCCAGCATTTT
TRBV19	-	TRBJ2-7	-	CASSINWGDSYERYF	TGTGCCAGTAGTATAAACTGGGGTGACTCCTACGAGCGGTACTTC
TRBV7-8	-	TRBJ1-5	-	CASSLSRDIGQPQHF	TGTGCCAGCAGCTTATCTAGGGACATCGGTCAGCCCCAGCATTTT
TRBV7-2	medium-sized	TRBJ2-7	-	CASSFSHGQTYF	TGTGCCAGCAGCTTTAGTCACGGACAGACGTACTTC
TRBV19	few	TRBJ2-1	TRBD2	CASNAGGDYNEQFF	TGTGCCAGTAATGCGGGGGGGGACTACAATGAGCAGTTCTTC
TRBV7-9	many	TRBJ1-1	-	CASSLLVDIGTEAFF	TGTGCCAGCAGCTTATTGGTGGACATTGGCACTGAAGCTTTCTTT
TRBV10-3	-	TRBJ2-4	TRBD2	CAISGSGGPNENIQYF	TGTGCCATCAGTGGCAGCGGGGGGCCCAACGAAAACATTCAGTACTTC
TRBV19	-	TRBJ2-1	TRBD2	CASTDLAGGLSYNEQFF	TGTGCCAGTACCGACTTGGCGGGGGGACTATCCTACAATGAGCAGTTCTTC
TRBV28	few	TRBJ2-7	-	CASSLPDTYGDYEQYF	TGTGCCAGCAGTTTACCTGATACGTACGGAGACTACGAGCAGTACTTC
TRBV19	-	TRBJ2-7	-	CASSIAGPYEQYF	TGTGCCAGTAGTATAGCAGGGCCCTACGAGCAGTACTTC
TRBV4-1	-	TRBJ2-3	-	CASSQWDFFADTQYF	TGCGCCAGCAGCCAATGGGACTTCTTTGCAGATACGCAGTATTTT
TRBV6-1	medium-sized	TRBJ2-7	TRBD1	CASSARQGRGEQYF	TGTGCCAGCAGTGCCAGACAGGGTCGAGGCGAGCAGTACTTC
TRBV6-5	few	TRBJ2-7	-	CASSYSQGEQYF	TGTGCCAGCAGTTACTCCCAGGGGGAGCAGTACTTC
TRBV6-1	-	TRBJ2-3	TRBD2	CASSKGLAGAPLTDTQYF	TGTGCCAGCAGCAAAGGGCTAGCGGGGGCCCCTCTCACAGATACGCAGTATTTT
TRBV9	-	TRBJ2-7	-	CASSVGAGITYEQYF	TGTGCCAGCAGCGTAGGCGCAGGGATTACCTACGAGCAGTACTTC
TRBV9	-	TRBJ2-3	TRBD1	CASSGLGTGDTDTQYF	TGTGCCAGCAGCGGCTTAGGGACAGGGGACACAGATACGCAGTATTTT
TRBV25-1	-	TRBJ1-1	-	CASSGEWGEDTEAFF	TGTGCCAGCAGTGGGGAATGGGGCGAAGACACTGAAGCTTTCTTT
TRBV27	-	TRBJ2-1	TRBD2	CASRATSGGVVEQFF	TGTGCCAGCAGAGCCACTAGCGGGGGGGTTGTTGAGCAGTTCTTC